This T cell receptor beta chain was recovered during a study of T cell responses to AZD1222 COVID-19 vaccine. Repertoires were generated with immunoSEQ multiplex PCR, while TCRdb's copy carries only in-frame clones and drops some. The top ten clones hold roughly 3.6% of a sample with about 60,000 clones, 60% to 85% of them seen once. Germline CDR1 reads MNHEY; CDR2 reads SVGAGI. CDR3 length: 14 residues. Trimming shortened V by 5 bases and J by 4 bases, and 14 bases separated the two germline ends. The input for sequencing was peripheral blood, taken 28 days after the second AZD1222 dose. The sequence was collected from an adult who received the AZD1222 COVID-19 vaccine. V and J are TRBV6-5 and TRBJ1-2; possible D gene TRBD1, 6 bases. The DNA for the CDR3 is TGTGCCAGCAGTACAAACACAGGGTCCTATGGCTACACCTTC. Translated: CASSTNTGSYGYTF.